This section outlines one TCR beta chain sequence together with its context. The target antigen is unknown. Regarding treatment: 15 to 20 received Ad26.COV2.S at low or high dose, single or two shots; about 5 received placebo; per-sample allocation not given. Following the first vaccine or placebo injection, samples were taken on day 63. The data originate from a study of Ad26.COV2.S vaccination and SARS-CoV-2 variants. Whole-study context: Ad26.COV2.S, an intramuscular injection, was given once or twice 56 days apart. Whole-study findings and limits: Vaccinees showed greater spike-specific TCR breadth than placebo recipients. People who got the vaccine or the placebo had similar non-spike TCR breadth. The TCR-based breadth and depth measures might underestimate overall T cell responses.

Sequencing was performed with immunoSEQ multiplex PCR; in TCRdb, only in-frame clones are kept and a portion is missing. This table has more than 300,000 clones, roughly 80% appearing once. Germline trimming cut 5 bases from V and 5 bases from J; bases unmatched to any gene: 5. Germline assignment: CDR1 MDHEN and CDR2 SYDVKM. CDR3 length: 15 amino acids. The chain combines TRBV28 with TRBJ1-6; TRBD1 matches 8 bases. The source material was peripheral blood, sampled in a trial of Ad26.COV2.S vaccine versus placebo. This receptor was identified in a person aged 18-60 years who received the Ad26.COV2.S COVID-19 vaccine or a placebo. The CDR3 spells CASSARTGNNSPLHF. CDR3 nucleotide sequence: TGTGCCAGCAGTGCCAGGACAGGGAATAATTCACCCCTCCACTTT. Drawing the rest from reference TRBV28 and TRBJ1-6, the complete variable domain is DVKVTQSSRYLVKRTGEKVFLECVQDMDHENMFWYRQDPGLGLRLIYFSYDVKMKEKGDIPEGYSVSREKKERFSLILESASTNQTSMYLCASSARTGNNSPLHFGNGTRLTVT.